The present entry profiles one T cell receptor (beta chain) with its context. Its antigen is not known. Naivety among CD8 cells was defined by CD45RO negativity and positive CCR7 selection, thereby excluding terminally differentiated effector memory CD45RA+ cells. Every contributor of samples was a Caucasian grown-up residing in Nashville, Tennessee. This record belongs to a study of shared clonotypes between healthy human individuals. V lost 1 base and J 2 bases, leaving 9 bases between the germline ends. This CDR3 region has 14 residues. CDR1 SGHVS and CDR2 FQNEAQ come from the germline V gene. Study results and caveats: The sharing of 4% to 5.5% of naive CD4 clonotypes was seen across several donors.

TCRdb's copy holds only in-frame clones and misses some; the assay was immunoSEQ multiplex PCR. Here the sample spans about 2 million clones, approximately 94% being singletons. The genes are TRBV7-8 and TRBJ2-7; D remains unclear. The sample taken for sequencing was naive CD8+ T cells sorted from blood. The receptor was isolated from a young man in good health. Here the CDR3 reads CASSLVRRPYEQYF. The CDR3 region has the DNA TGTGCCAGCAGCTTAGTTAGACGGCCCTACGAGCAGTACTTC.